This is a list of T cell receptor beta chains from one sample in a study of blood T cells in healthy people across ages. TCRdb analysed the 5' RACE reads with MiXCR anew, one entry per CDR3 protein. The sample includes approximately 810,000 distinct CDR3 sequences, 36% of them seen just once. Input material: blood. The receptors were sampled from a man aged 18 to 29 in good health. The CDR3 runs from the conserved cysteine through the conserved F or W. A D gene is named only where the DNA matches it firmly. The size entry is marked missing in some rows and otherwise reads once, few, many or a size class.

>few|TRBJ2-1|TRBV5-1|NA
CASSPQGGDLYNEQFF
TGCGCCAGCAGCCCCCAGGGGGGGGACCTCTACAATGAGCAGTTCTTC
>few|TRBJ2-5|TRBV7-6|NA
CASSLLYLPQETQYF
TGTGCCAGCAGCTTGTTATACCTACCCCAAGAGACCCAGTACTTC
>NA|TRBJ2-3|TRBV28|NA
CASSPRTPSTRPDTQYF
TGTGCCAGCAGTCCCCGCACCCCTTCAACAAGGCCAGATACGCAGTATTTT
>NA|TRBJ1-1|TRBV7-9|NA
CASSLGGAVVAFF
TGTGCCAGCAGCTTAGGTGGGGCGGTGGTAGCTTTCTTT
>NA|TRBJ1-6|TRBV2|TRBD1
CASSGQGRNSPPHF
TGTGCCAGCAGCGGACAGGGGAGAAATTCACCCCCCCACTTT
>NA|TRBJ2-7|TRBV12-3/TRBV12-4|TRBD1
CASMISRDRTGRSSYEQYF
TGTGCCAGCATGATAAGTCGGGACAGGACCGGCAGGAGCTCCTACGAGCAGTACTTC
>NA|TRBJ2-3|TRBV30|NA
CAWSVWGRTDTQYF
TGTGCCTGGAGTGTCTGGGGGCGCACAGATACGCAGTATTTT
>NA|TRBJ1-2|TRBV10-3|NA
CAISDPGRFGYTF
TGTGCCATCAGTGATCCAGGCCGATTTGGCTACACCTTC
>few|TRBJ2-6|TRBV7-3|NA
CASSIPPGFSSGANVLTF
TGTGCCAGCAGCATCCCCCCGGGCTTTTCTTCTGGGGCCAACGTCCTGACTTTC
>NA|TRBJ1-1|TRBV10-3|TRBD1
CAISEARTGASTEAFF
TGTGCCATCAGTGAGGCAAGGACAGGGGCGAGCACTGAAGCTTTCTTT
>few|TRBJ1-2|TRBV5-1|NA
CASSYPDAANYGYTF
TGCGCCAGCAGCTACCCGGACGCAGCTAACTATGGCTACACCTTC
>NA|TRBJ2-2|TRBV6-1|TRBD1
CASGHPGGPYTGELFF
TGTGCCAGCGGACATCCAGGGGGTCCCTACACCGGGGAGCTGTTTTTT
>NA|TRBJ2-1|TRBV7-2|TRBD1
CASSLAGQGLSEQFF
TGTGCCAGCAGCTTAGCCGGACAGGGTCTATCTGAGCAGTTCTTC
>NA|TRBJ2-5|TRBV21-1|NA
CASSSSRREAQYF
TGTGCCAGCAGCAGCAGCAGAAGAGAGGCCCAGTACTTC
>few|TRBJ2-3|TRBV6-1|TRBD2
CASRLGLAGGSTDTQYF
TGTGCCAGCAGACTGGGACTAGCGGGGGGCAGCACAGATACGCAGTATTTT
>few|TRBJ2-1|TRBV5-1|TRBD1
CASTRPGQTTNEQFF
TGCGCCAGCACGAGACCGGGACAGACGACCAATGAGCAGTTCTTC
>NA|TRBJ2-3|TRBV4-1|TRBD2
CASSQGLGTSGGAGGDTQYF
TGCGCCAGCAGCCAAGGTCTCGGGACTAGCGGGGGGGCAGGGGGAGATACGCAGTATTTT
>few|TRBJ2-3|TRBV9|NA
CASSVQGFADTQYF
TGTGCCAGCAGCGTACAGGGTTTCGCAGATACGCAGTATTTT
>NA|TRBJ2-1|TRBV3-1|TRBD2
CASSQVSSGGAQFF
TGTGCCAGCAGCCAAGTTTCAAGCGGGGGTGCCCAGTTCTTC
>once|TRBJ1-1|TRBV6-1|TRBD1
CASRHRGGLNTEAFF
TGTGCCAGCAGACACAGGGGCGGCTTGAACACTGAAGCTTTCTTT
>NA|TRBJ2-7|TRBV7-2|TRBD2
CASSLRRGALYEQYF
TGTGCCAGCAGCTTACGGCGGGGGGCGCTCTACGAGCAGTACTTC
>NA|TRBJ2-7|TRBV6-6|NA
CASRASSNYEQYF
TGTGCCAGCAGAGCTAGCTCCAACTACGAGCAGTACTTC
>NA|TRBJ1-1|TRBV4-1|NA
CASSLHDGGRTEAFF
TGCGCCAGCAGCCTTCACGATGGGGGTCGAACCGAAGCTTTCTTT
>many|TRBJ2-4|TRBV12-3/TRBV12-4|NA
CASSPSGGLSDAKNIQYF
TGTGCCAGCAGTCCCTCGGGGGGCCTGAGTGATGCCAAAAACATTCAGTACTTC
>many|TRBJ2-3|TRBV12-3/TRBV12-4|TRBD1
CASTTTGETDTQYF
TGTGCCAGCACCACGACAGGGGAGACAGATACGCAGTATTTT
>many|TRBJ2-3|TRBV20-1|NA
CSVLSSPSTDTQYF
TGCAGTGTCTTATCCTCGCCTAGCACAGATACGCAGTATTTT
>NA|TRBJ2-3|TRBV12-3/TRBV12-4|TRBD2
CASRLAGGTDTEYF
TGTGCCAGCAGGTTGGCGGGGGGCACAGATACGGAGTATTTT
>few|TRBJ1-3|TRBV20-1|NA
CSARVPTSGNTIYF
TGCAGTGCTAGGGTCCCTACCTCTGGAAACACCATATATTTT
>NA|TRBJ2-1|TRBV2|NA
CASGLALYNEQFF
TGTGCCAGCGGGCTAGCCCTATACAATGAGCAGTTCTTC
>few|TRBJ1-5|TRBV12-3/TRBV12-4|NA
CASSPIAWGRDNQPQHF
TGTGCCAGCAGCCCGATAGCTTGGGGCAGGGACAATCAGCCCCAGCATTTT
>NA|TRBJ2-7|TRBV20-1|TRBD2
CSARRNSGEAYNEQYF
TGCAGTGCTCGACGCAACAGCGGGGAGGCGTACAATGAGCAGTACTTC
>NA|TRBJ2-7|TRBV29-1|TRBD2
CSAGGVLTYNEQYF
TGCAGCGCGGGAGGGGTTTTGACCTACAATGAGCAGTACTTC
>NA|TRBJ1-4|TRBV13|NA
CASSWAGVREKLFF
TGTGCCAGCAGCTGGGCGGGCGTTCGGGAAAAACTGTTTTTT
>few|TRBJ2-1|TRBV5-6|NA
CASSRTPGTPIGYNEQFF
TGTGCCAGCAGCCGTACCCCCGGGACCCCAATCGGGTACAATGAGCAGTTCTTC
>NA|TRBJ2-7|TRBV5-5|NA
CASSLSATSYEQYF
TGTGCCAGCAGCTTGTCTGCAACGAGCTACGAGCAGTACTTC
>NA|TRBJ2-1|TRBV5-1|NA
CASSFQTGYNEQFF
TGCGCCAGCAGCTTCCAGACAGGATACAATGAGCAGTTCTTC
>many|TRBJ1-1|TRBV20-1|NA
CSAPLNTEAFF
TGCAGTGCTCCTCTAAACACTGAAGCTTTCTTT
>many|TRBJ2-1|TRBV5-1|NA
CASSAQGNEQFF
TGCGCCAGCAGCGCCCAAGGGAATGAGCAGTTCTTC
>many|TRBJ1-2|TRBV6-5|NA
CASSYSSGSYGYTF
TGTGCCAGCAGTTACTCGTCGGGGTCATATGGCTACACCTTC